This T cell receptor (beta chain) was found in a study of cytomegalovirus exposure and HLA in healthy donors. Study observations and caveats: Per a later analysis, HLA-associated TCR beta chains showed more clonal expansion than other, equally common TCR beta chains.

Germline V gene lookup returns CDR1 SGHNT and CDR2 YYREEE (reference sequence). This CDR3 is 16 amino acids long. V lost 4 bases to trimming and J lost 5 bases, with 19 bases between them. PCR was performed using 60 Vbeta and 13 Jbeta primers. The protocol was immunoSEQ multiplex PCR, while the TCRdb copy is restricted to in-frame clones and leaves out a portion. Counted here are approximately 160,000 clones, around 75% occurring once; the ten biggest clones make up under 3%. In this sample, this clone turned up once. What it binds is not known. The source is a woman between 50 and 59 years old in good health and CMV-seropositive. The sequenced sample was PBMCs. The chain joins TRBV5-4 to TRBJ2-1; weak D call: TRBD2 (5 bases). CDR3 sequence: CASSPNGVVSDNEQFF. The CDR3 nucleotides read TGTGCCAGCAGCCCTAACGGGGTGGTGTCGGACAATGAGCAGTTCTTC.